These 8 T cell receptor beta chains originate from one sample sequenced in a study of shared clonotypes between healthy human individuals. The assay was immunoSEQ multiplex PCR, and TCRdb's table has in-frame clones only and misses some. The table lists over a million clones, roughly 97% of them singletons, with over 1% in the top ten. Sequenced input: naive CD4+ T cells sorted from blood. Described subset: CD45RA+ positively selected. Source of these receptors: a man in his thirties or forties in good health.

In the case of this clone: One junction end disagrees with the germline gene, perhaps due to a read error. J is TRBJ2-7 and V is TRBV19; 9 bases align to TRBD2. The CDR3 totals 16 residues. The germline V gene has CDR1 LNHDA and CDR2 SQIVND (reference sequence). This CDR3 reads CASSMTGPLAGYVQYF. The CDR3 nucleotides are TGTGCCAGTAGTATGACCGGGCCCCTAGCGGGATACGTGCAGTACTTC. The full variable domain, in which reference TRBV19 and TRBJ2-7 provide the parts outside the CDR3, is DGGITQSPKYLFRKEGQNVTLSCEQNLNHDAMYWYRQDPGQGLRLIYYSQIVNDFQKGDIAEGYSVSREKKESFPLTVTSAQKNPTAFYLCASSMTGPLAGYVQYFGPGTRLTVT.

Details on this clone: Other DNA sequences within the sample encode an identical CDR3. The chain has TRBV2 and TRBJ2-2; tentatively, D is TRBD2 (6 bases). The germline V gene encodes CDR1 SNHLY and CDR2 FYNNEI. The V gene lost 5 bases and the J gene lost 2 bases, with 12 bases spanning the gap. This CDR3 is 15 amino acids long. The CDR3 protein is CASSRDSLNTGELFF. The DNA for the CDR3 is TGTGCCAGCAGTAGGGACTCATTAAACACCGGGGAGCTGTTTTTT.

The chain combines TRBV6-4 with TRBJ2-1; 13 nucleotides match TRBD2. J was trimmed by 8 bases and V by 5 bases; bases with no gene match: 9. Germline values: CDR1 MRHNA, CDR2 SNTAGT. This CDR3 comprises 16 residues. This chain's CDR3 is CASSRNRLAGGDEQFF. Written as DNA, the CDR3 is TGTGCCAGCAGTCGAAATAGACTAGCGGGGGGAGATGAGCAGTTCTTC.

The V call is TRBV28, the J call TRBJ2-5; D may be TRBD2 (5 bases). The CDR3 contains 15 residues. Germline values: CDR1 MDHEN, CDR2 SYDVKM. V lost 5 bases to trimming and J lost 5 bases, with 18 bases between them. CDR3 residues: CASSGREGWVETQYF. The CDR3 DNA reads as TGTGCCAGCAGTGGGCGTGAGGGATGGGTTGAGACCCAGTACTTC.

The DNA for the CDR3 is TGTGCCACAATCCGGACAGCCTATAATGAAAAACTGTTTTTT. It specifies CATIRTAYNEKLFF. This chain links TRBV2 with TRBJ1-4; maybe TRBD1 (6 bases). Germline V gene lookup returns CDR1 SNHLY and CDR2 FYNNEI. Deletions cut 10 bases from V and 4 bases from J, with 16 bases between. CDR3 length: 14 amino acids.

The chain joins TRBV28 to TRBJ2-3; unclear D gene. The CDR3 runs to 11 residues. In germline, CDR1 is MDHEN, CDR2 SYDVKM. Trimming stripped 7 bases from V and 6 bases from J, with 8 bases between. The CDR3 here is CASTHRDTQYF. The CDR3 DNA sequence: TGTGCCAGCACTCACCGGGATACGCAGTATTTT.

The chain links TRBV18 to TRBJ2-1; 9 positions agree with TRBD2. Germline V gene sequence: CDR1 KGHSH, CDR2 LQKENI. There are 19 residues in the CDR3. Losses at the gene ends were 0 bases for V and 3 bases for J; bases not matched to a gene: 12. The CDR3 region has the DNA TGTGCCAGCTCACCACCCTCCGGGGCTAGCGGGACCTACTACAATGAGCAGTTCTTC. As protein: CASSPPSGASGTYYNEQFF.

The J gene is TRBJ1-1, the V gene TRBV5-4; 9 bases align to TRBD1. J was trimmed by 0 bases and V by 5 bases; bases with no gene match: 5. This CDR3 is 15 amino acids long. CDR1 and CDR2 from the germline V gene are SGHNT and YYREEE (reference sequence). CDR3 sequence: CASRDDRGMNTEAFF. CDR3 sequence (DNA): TGTGCCAGCAGGGATGACAGGGGGATGAACACTGAAGCTTTCTTT.